These T cell receptor beta chains were read from a single sample in a study of blood T cell repertoires in COVID-19. The assay was immunoSEQ multiplex PCR, and TCRdb's table has in-frame clones only and misses some. This table holds about 290,000 clones, 89% found once. Sequencing was carried out using PBMCs or T cells enriched from blood (not recorded which). These receptors were taken from a woman aged 40 to 50 who had recovered from COVID-19. Each CDR3 is given with its conserved first and last residue. Each record gives: V gene, J gene, D gene, clone size, CDR3 DNA, CDR3 protein. D genes are given only for firm matches. Clone size is stated in some rows and not others, as once, few, many or a class when expanded.

v_gene: TRBV18; j_gene: TRBJ1-1; d_gene: .; abundance: .; CDR3nt: TGTGCCAGCTCACCGGGCCTTATGAACACTGAAGCTTTCTTT; CDR3aa: CASSPGLMNTEAFF
v_gene: TRBV2; j_gene: TRBJ2-5; d_gene: TRBD1; abundance: .; CDR3nt: TGTGCCAGCTTCAGGGGGCTTGGAGAGACCCAGTACTTC; CDR3aa: CASFRGLGETQYF
v_gene: TRBV7-2; j_gene: TRBJ2-2; d_gene: .; abundance: .; CDR3nt: TGTGCCAGCAGCTTAAGTATGGGGAGCACCGGGGAGCTGTTTTTT; CDR3aa: CASSLSMGSTGELFF
v_gene: TRBV14; j_gene: TRBJ2-3; d_gene: .; abundance: once; CDR3nt: TGTGCCAGCAGCCAGTCTGAGGCGGATACGCAGTATTTT; CDR3aa: CASSQSEADTQYF
v_gene: TRBV4-1; j_gene: TRBJ1-4; d_gene: TRBD1; abundance: .; CDR3nt: TGCGCCAGCAGCCCTAGACAGGGGGATAATGAAAAACTGTTTTTT; CDR3aa: CASSPRQGDNEKLFF
v_gene: TRBV2; j_gene: TRBJ1-5; d_gene: .; abundance: .; CDR3nt: TGTGCCAGCAGTGAATACGTCCGAGCCGAACTCTATAGCAATCAGCCCCAGCATTTT; CDR3aa: CASSEYVRAELYSNQPQHF
v_gene: TRBV19; j_gene: TRBJ2-4; d_gene: TRBD1; abundance: .; CDR3nt: TGTGCCAGTAGGAGACAGGGTCCAGCGGCCAAAAACATTCAGTACTTC; CDR3aa: CASRRQGPAAKNIQYF
v_gene: TRBV9; j_gene: TRBJ1-2; d_gene: TRBD1; abundance: .; CDR3nt: TGTGCCAGCAGCCCTACCTCAGGGGGCTATGGCTACACCTTC; CDR3aa: CASSPTSGGYGYTF
v_gene: TRBV9; j_gene: TRBJ2-1; d_gene: TRBD2; abundance: .; CDR3nt: TGTGCCAGCAGCTATACCGGGACTAGCGCCTACAATGAGCAGTTCTTC; CDR3aa: CASSYTGTSAYNEQFF
v_gene: TRBV2; j_gene: TRBJ1-5; d_gene: TRBD1; abundance: .; CDR3nt: TGTGCCAGCCGACGGGACAGGGGCAATCAGCCCCAGCATTTT; CDR3aa: CASRRDRGNQPQHF
v_gene: TRBV18; j_gene: TRBJ2-3; d_gene: .; abundance: .; CDR3nt: TGTGCCAGCTCACGCCGGGATAACACAGATACGCAGTATTTT; CDR3aa: CASSRRDNTDTQYF
v_gene: TRBV3-1/TRBV3-2; j_gene: TRBJ1-1; d_gene: .; abundance: .; CDR3nt: TGTGCCAGCAGCCCAACAGGGCTGGAAGCTTTCTTT; CDR3aa: CASSPTGLEAFF
v_gene: TRBV16; j_gene: TRBJ2-7; d_gene: .; abundance: .; CDR3nt: TGTGCCAGCAGCCAATTTCGGGACTCCTACGAGCAGTACTTC; CDR3aa: CASSQFRDSYEQYF